Shown below are 26 T cell receptor beta chains from a single sample sequenced in a study of OX40 agonist ivuxolimab in advanced cancers. Repertoires were generated with immunoSEQ multiplex PCR, while TCRdb's copy carries only in-frame clones and drops some. The profile shows over 65,000 clones, more than 70% of them singletons. Sequenced material: CD4+ or CD8+ T cells sorted from blood, taken in a trial of the OX40 agonist ivuxolimab. The source of these receptors is an adult with an advanced solid tumor such as melanoma, head and neck, liver or kidney cancer.

The CDR3 region has the DNA TGTGCCAGCCGTCCCCGGGACAGGGAGCGATCTGGAAACACCATATATTTT. This encodes CASRPRDRERSGNTIYF. The chain combines TRBV7-9 with TRBJ1-3; 9 nucleotides agree with TRBD1. The junction had 12 bases not matched to a gene; V was cut back by 8 bases and J by 1 base. From germline, CDR1 is SEHNR and CDR2 FQNEAQ (reference sequence). CDR3 length equals 17 residues.

The chain employs TRBV6-1 and TRBJ2-2; 8 bases are shared with TRBD1. CDR3 length: 17 residues. The V gene's germline CDR1 is MNHNS and CDR2 SASEGT. V lost 0 bases and J lost 7; bases outside the gene matches: 10. This chain's CDR3 is CASSEAVGQGLNGELFF. CDR3 in DNA: TGTGCCAGCAGTGAAGCGGTCGGACAGGGTCTTAACGGGGAGCTGTTTTTT.

The genes are TRBV5-1 and TRBJ1-2; TRBD1 matches 7 bases. Germline values: CDR1 SGHRS, CDR2 YFSETQ. The CDR3 extends over 14 amino acids. Trimming took 4 bases from V and 6 from J; bases not matched to a gene: 9. The CDR3 DNA is TGCGCCAGCAGCCCAAGACAGGGTGGAGATGGCTACACCTTC. It yields the protein CASSPRQGGDGYTF.

Worth noting for this clone: An end of the junction differs from the germline gene, which may be a read error. The chain has TRBV18 and TRBJ1-2; maybe TRBD1 (6 bases). From germline, CDR1 is KGHSH and CDR2 LQKENI. CDR3 size: 14 residues. The CDR3 here is CASSPQGLSYGYTF. In DNA form, the CDR3 reads TGTGCCAGCTCGCCACAGGGATTGTCCTATGGCTACACCTTC.

This sequence joins TRBV7-2 and TRBJ2-4, with 8 bases aligning to TRBD1. With V trimmed by 6 bases and J by 5 bases, 6 bases remained unmatched. The CDR3 is 14 residues long. The V gene's germline CDR1 is SGHTA and CDR2 FQGNSA. The CDR3 sequence: CASRMGTGENIQYF. CDR3 DNA sequence: TGTGCCAGCAGGATGGGGACAGGCGAAAACATTCAGTACTTC.

The chain links TRBV12-2 to TRBJ2-2; TRBD2 was called by the table and not checked on the DNA. TRBV12-2 is assigned pseudogene status. The CDR3 spans 16 residues. The CDR3: CASRECSFGVPGELFF. CDR3 coding DNA: TGTGCAAGTCGAGAATGTAGTTTCGGTGTTCCCGGGGAGCTGTTTTTT.

This clone was observed a single time. This rearrangement joins TRBV28 to TRBJ2-7; no firm D call. V was pared by 0 bases and J by 4 bases, with 4 bases between. The germline V gene has CDR1 MDHEN and CDR2 SYDVKM. The CDR3 runs 12 residues. The CDR3 nucleotides are TGTGCCAGCAGTTTATGGGGGTACGAGCAGTACTTC. It specifies CASSLWGYEQYF.

V usage is TRBV14 and J usage is TRBJ2-7, with 10 bases fitting TRBD2. CDR3 length: 14 amino acids. V gave up 0 bases and J gave up 13 bases; unmatched junction bases: 9. CDR1 is SGHDN, CDR2 FVKESK, per germline. CDR3 in amino acids: CASSQERAGGLVYF. The CDR3 coding sequence is TGTGCCAGCAGCCAAGAAAGAGCGGGAGGGCTCGTTTACTTC. Drawing the rest from reference TRBV14 and TRBJ2-7, the complete variable domain is EAGVTQFPSHSVIEKGQTVTLRCDPISGHDNLYWYRRVMGKEIKFLLHFVKESKQDESGMPNNRFLAERTGGTYSTLKVQPAELEDSGVYFCASSQERAGGLVYFGPGTRLTVT.

The chain carries TRBV27 and TRBJ2-1; 8 nucleotides agree with TRBD2. After removal of 3 bases from V and 5 bases from J, the junction contained 6 bases not matched to a gene. The CDR3 spans 15 residues. CDR1 and CDR2 from the germline V gene are MNHEY and SMNVEV (reference sequence). The CDR3 protein is CASSFGRAVNNEQFF. The CDR3 coding sequence is TGTGCCAGCAGTTTCGGGAGGGCGGTAAACAATGAGCAGTTCTTC.

The chain recombines TRBV7-3 with TRBJ1-1, with D hard to call. The CDR3 runs to 11 residues. Germline V gene sequence: CDR1 SGHTA, CDR2 FQGTGA. Trimming took 4 bases from V and 6 from J, leaving 6 bases between them. This CDR3 reads CASSSAPEAFF. In DNA, the CDR3 is TGTGCCAGCAGCTCAGCCCCTGAAGCTTTCTTT.

J is TRBJ1-2 and V is TRBV5-4; a weak D match, TRBD1 (5 bases). The CDR3 spans 14 residues. CDR1 SGHNT and CDR2 YYREEE come from the germline V gene (reference sequence). The V end was cut by 2 bases, the J end by 6 bases, with 14 bases between. The CDR3, as DNA: TGTGCCAGCAGCTTAATAGGCAGGGAGGATGGCTACACCTTC. Translation: CASSLIGREDGYTF.

The chain combines TRBV7-3 with TRBJ1-1; D perhaps matches TRBD1 (5 bases). V was cut by 2 bases and J by 1 base, with 17 bases left in between. This CDR3 region has 17 residues. Germline CDR1 reads SGHTA; CDR2 reads FQGTGA. CDR3 sequence reads: CASSLAYTAGRNTEAFF. In nucleotides, the CDR3 is TGTGCCAGCAGCTTAGCGTACACGGCAGGGCGGAACACTGAAGCTTTCTTT.

The rearrangement links TRBV29-1 to TRBJ2-7; tentative D call: TRBD1 (5 bases). This CDR3 is built from 11 residues. Germline CDR1 SQVTM, CDR2 ANQGSEA. V was cut by 6 bases and J by 2 bases, with 8 bases left in between. The CDR3: CSVGHTYEQYF. CDR3 DNA sequence: TGCAGCGTCGGACATACCTACGAGCAGTACTTC.

Concerning this clone: A read error may account for a junction end that differs from germline. The chain recombines TRBV20-1 with TRBJ2-5, with D hard to call. Near its end, the DNA agrees better with TRBJ2-7, so the J call may be wrong. There are 11 residues in the CDR3. Germline V gene sequence: CDR1 DFQATT, CDR2 SNEGSKA (reference sequence). This CDR3 reads CSARDSYEQYF. The CDR3 nucleotides read TGCAGTGCGAGAGACTCCTACGAGCAGTACTTC.

The chain recombines TRBV9 with TRBJ2-5; a possible D gene is TRBD2 (6 bases). The CDR3 is 14 residues long. Trimming took 2 bases from V and 1 from J, leaving 9 bases between them. Germline V lookup: CDR1 SGDLS, CDR2 YYNGEE. The CDR3 loop reads CASSVTGGQETQYF. CDR3 DNA: TGTGCCAGCAGCGTCACCGGGGGCCAAGAGACCCAGTACTTC.

V usage is TRBV5-6 and J usage is TRBJ1-2; 10 bases match TRBD1. V dropped 4 bases and J dropped 4; count of bases not matched to a gene: 4. The germline CDR1 and CDR2 sequences are SGHDT and YYEEEE. There are 14 residues in the CDR3. DNA for the CDR3: TGTGCCAGCAGCACCGGACAGGGGGTCTATGGCTACACCTTC. It yields the protein CASSTGQGVYGYTF.

The chain combines TRBV14 with TRBJ2-5; 12 bases map to TRBD2. From germline, CDR1 is SGHDN and CDR2 FVKESK. J lost 1 base, V lost 4 bases, and 4 bases had no gene match. This CDR3 comprises 16 residues. CDR3 sequence: CASSLGLAGTQETQYF. CDR3 coding DNA: TGTGCCAGCAGCCTTGGACTAGCGGGGACCCAAGAGACCCAGTACTTC.

The genes are TRBV7-9 and TRBJ2-1; the D gene is possibly TRBD2 (5 bases). The CDR3 spans 12 residues. V shed 5 bases and J shed 9 bases, with 11 bases lying between them. Germline V CDR1 and CDR2: SEHNR, FQNEAQ (reference sequence). The CDR3 here is CASSRDYTEQFF. The CDR3 DNA sequence: TGTGCCAGCAGCCGAGACTATACTGAGCAGTTCTTC. Looking up the rest from reference TRBV7-9 and TRBJ2-1 gives the full variable domain: DTGVSQNPRHKITKRGQNVTFRCDPISEHNRLYWYRQTLGQGPEFLTYFQNEAQLEKSRLLSDRFSAERPKGSFSTLEIQRTEQGDSAMYLCASSRDYTEQFFGPGTRLTVL.

The V call is TRBV19, the J call TRBJ1-2, with D perhaps TRBD1 (5 bases). CDR3 length: 15 residues. Trimming took off 3 bases at V and 2 bases at J, with 13 bases between the two ends. The germline CDR1 and CDR2 sequences are LNHDA and SQIVND (reference sequence). Here the CDR3 reads CASSIATGPNYGYTF. CDR3 DNA sequence: TGTGCCAGTAGTATCGCCACAGGCCCCAACTATGGCTACACCTTC. Supplemented by reference TRBV19 and TRBJ1-2, the full variable domain reads DGGITQSPKYLFRKEGQNVTLSCEQNLNHDAMYWYRQDPGQGLRLIYYSQIVNDFQKGDIAEGYSVSREKKESFPLTVTSAQKNPTAFYLCASSIATGPNYGYTFGSGTRLTVV.

This chain joins TRBV6-5 and TRBJ1-6; 9 nucleotides agree with TRBD1. The CDR3 contains 14 residues. With 5 bases clipped from V and 13 bases from J, the junction kept 9 bases outside the gene matches. Looked up from germline, CDR1 is MNHEY and CDR2 is SVGAGI. The CDR3 DNA is TGTGCCAGCAGTAGAGCGGGACAGGGTTTCCCCCTCCACTTT. Its translation: CASSRAGQGFPLHF.

This rearrangement joins TRBV2 to TRBJ2-7; 10 bases line up with TRBD1. Germline CDR1 SNHLY, CDR2 FYNNEI. This CDR3 has 13 residues. V gave up 5 bases and J gave up 4 bases; unmatched junction bases: 2. The CDR3 region is CASSRDRGYEQYF. CDR3 nucleotide sequence: TGTGCCAGCAGTCGGGACAGGGGTTACGAGCAGTACTTC.

The rearrangement joins TRBV6-5 to TRBJ1-3; a possible D gene is TRBD1 (5 bases). Germline V lookup: CDR1 MNHEY, CDR2 SVGAGI. This CDR3 has 15 residues. V lost 4 bases and J 0 bases, leaving 10 bases between the germline ends. The CDR3 loop is CASSSRAHSGNTIYF. The DNA for the CDR3 is TGTGCCAGCAGTTCCAGGGCTCACTCTGGAAACACCATATATTTT.

The chain employs TRBV5-4 and TRBJ2-3; D possibly corresponds to TRBD2 (6 bases). V was shortened by 4 bases and J by 3 bases, with 18 bases between the two germline ends. The CDR3 runs to 16 residues. Per the germline V gene, CDR1 is SGHNT and CDR2 is YYREEE (reference sequence). The DNA of the CDR3 is TGTGCCAGCAGCGACGGGACTTCGACCCTAACAGATACGCAGTATTTT. This gives the protein CASSDGTSTLTDTQYF.

This chain joins TRBV19 and TRBJ2-2; tentatively, D is TRBD2 (6 bases). The germline CDR1 and CDR2 sequences are LNHDA and SQIVND (reference sequence). This CDR3 contains 13 residues. Trimming cost V 5 bases and J 4 bases, with 8 bases left between them. The CDR3 sequence: CASSGGFTGELFF. The CDR3 DNA follows: TGTGCCAGTAGTGGGGGGTTCACCGGGGAGCTGTTTTTT.

This chain connects TRBV20-1 to TRBJ1-1; D is unresolved. CDR1 and CDR2 from the germline V gene are DFQATT and SNEGSKA (reference sequence). V was clipped by 6 bases and J by 3 bases, with 8 bases between them. The CDR3 sequence is 11 residues long. The CDR3 loop is CSAELYTEAFF. DNA of the CDR3: TGCAGTGCGGAATTGTACACTGAAGCTTTCTTT.

The rearrangement uses TRBV27 and TRBJ2-3, with a possible D match to TRBD1 (5 bases). The germline gives CDR1 MNHEY, CDR2 SMNVEV (reference sequence). The CDR3 contains 15 residues. V lost 5 bases and J 4 bases, leaving 16 bases between the germline ends. CDR3 in amino acids: CASSEWTSFSDTQYF. The CDR3 DNA is TGTGCCAGCAGTGAATGGACATCATTTTCAGATACGCAGTATTTT.